Below, 20 T cell receptor beta chains from the same sample are listed, as sequenced in a study of cytomegalovirus exposure and HLA in healthy donors. Both 60 Vbeta primers and 13 Jbeta primers went into the PCR. The assay was immunoSEQ multiplex PCR, and TCRdb's table has in-frame clones only and misses some. The sample has roughly 110,000 clones; roughly 80% are singletons. The sample comprised PBMCs. These TCRs come from a woman younger than 45 in good health and CMV-seropositive.

Points on this clone: A junction boundary mismatches the germline segment, possibly from a read error. The gene calls are TRBV7-9 and TRBJ2-2; 7 bases fit TRBD1. The CDR3 loop spans 15 amino acids. In germline, CDR1 is SEHNR, CDR2 FQNEAQ (reference sequence). The CDR3 loop reads CSSSLRQGIPGELFF. For the CDR3, the DNA is TGTTCCAGCAGCTTACGACAGGGTATCCCCGGGGAGCTGTTTTTT.

The J gene is TRBJ2-7, the V gene TRBV7-6; 10 bases are shared with TRBD1. V shed 1 base and J 6 bases; nucleotides not matched to a gene: 3. This CDR3 spans 14 amino acids. Germline values: CDR1 SGHVS, CDR2 FNYEAQ. CDR3 residues: CASSLGGTGAEQYF. DNA for the CDR3: TGTGCCAGCAGCTTAGGGGGGACAGGGGCCGAGCAGTACTTC.

The chain has TRBV30 and TRBJ1-1, with a possible D match to TRBD1 (6 bases). The CDR3 totals 14 residues. From germline, CDR1 is GTSNPN and CDR2 SVGIG (reference sequence). The V gene lost 0 bases and the J gene lost 6 bases, with 14 bases spanning the gap. In DNA, the CDR3 is TGTGCCTGGAGTGTACAGGGTATTGGCGCTGAAGCTTTCTTT. Translation: CAWSVQGIGAEAFF.

The chain couples TRBV11-3 to TRBJ1-6; D is possibly TRBD1 (6 bases). This CDR3 is built from 16 residues. The germline gives CDR1 SGHNT, CDR2 YENEEA. The ends were cut back, 0 bases at V and 7 bases at J, with 13 bases in the middle. The DNA for the CDR3 is TGTGCCAGCAGCTTAGATTCTACAGGGTTCAATTCACCCCTCCACTTT. Encoded protein: CASSLDSTGFNSPLHF.

This clone was detected once. V gene TRBV19 combines with J gene TRBJ2-7, with D perhaps matching TRBD2 (6 bases). Trimming left V 5 bases short and J 0 bases short, with 11 bases between. The length of the CDR3 is 14 residues. From germline, CDR1 is LNHDA and CDR2 SQIVND (reference sequence). In DNA, the CDR3 is TGTGCCAGTAGTTCGCCCGGGAGCTCCTACGAGCAGTACTTC. This translates into CASSSPGSSYEQYF.

The rearrangement joins TRBV5-6 to TRBJ2-7; D not certain. This CDR3 has 16 amino acids. V dropped 3 bases and J dropped 1 base, with 17 bases sitting between them. Germline lookup yields CDR1 SGHDT and CDR2 YYEEEE. The CDR3 loop reads CASSSRHSLLSYEQYF. The CDR3 DNA reads TGTGCCAGCAGCTCGAGACATTCGTTATTATCCTACGAGCAGTACTTC.

This sequence joins TRBV9 and TRBJ2-1; D is possibly TRBD2 (6 bases). The V end was cut by 0 bases, the J end by 2 bases, with 9 bases between. The germline V gene has CDR1 SGDLS and CDR2 YYNGEE. This CDR3 spans 15 amino acids. CDR3 bases: TGTGCCAGCAGCGTAGCGGGAGCTCCCTACAATGAGCAGTTCTTC. It is translated as CASSVAGAPYNEQFF.

The chain has TRBV29-1 and TRBJ1-2; 9 nucleotides agree with TRBD1. The CDR3 runs 13 residues. Losses at the gene ends were 4 bases for V and 6 bases for J; bases not matched to a gene: 6. CDR1 and CDR2 (germline): SQVTM, ANQGSEA. The CDR3 nucleotides read TGCAGCGTTGCCCCAGGGGACAGGGATGGCTACACCTTC. It codes for CSVAPGDRDGYTF.

V usage is TRBV5-4 and J usage is TRBJ2-3, with a weak D call TRBD1 (5 bases). The V end was cut by 3 bases, the J end by 6 bases, with 20 bases between. This CDR3 region has 16 residues. Per germline, CDR1 SGHNT and CDR2 YYREEE (reference sequence). The CDR3 protein is CASSSMAGLPRDTQYF. The CDR3 DNA reads TGTGCCAGCAGCTCAATGGCAGGGCTCCCTCGGGATACGCAGTATTTT.

J is TRBJ2-5 and V is TRBV19; TRBD1 aligns across 8 bases. Gene TRBJ2-7 matches the end of the DNA better, so the J call may be wrong. The CDR3 sequence is 14 residues long. Germline V gives CDR1 LNHDA, CDR2 SQIVND (reference sequence). CDR3 DNA: TGTGCCAGTAGTATCCGGACAGGGCCCTACGAGCAGTACTTC. The encoded protein is CASSIRTGPYEQYF.

The chain joins TRBV6-5 to TRBJ1-2; 8 nucleotides align to TRBD1. The J segment lost 7 bases and the V segment lost 4 bases, leaving 5 bases of the junction unmatched. The germline V gene encodes CDR1 MNHEY and CDR2 SVGAGI. The CDR3 contains 13 residues. CDR3 sequence reads: CASSSQGGFGYTF. Written as DNA, the CDR3 is TGTGCCAGCAGTTCACAGGGGGGGTTTGGCTACACCTTC.

Turning to this clone: This sample includes further DNA sequences coding for the same CDR3. This chain connects TRBV6-4 to TRBJ1-5; possible D gene TRBD1, 5 bases. Per germline, CDR1 MRHNA and CDR2 SNTAGT. This CDR3 has 14 residues. The germline V and J ends were trimmed by 3 bases and 4 bases, with 10 bases remaining between them. Here the CDR3 reads CASSEQGGNQPQHF. DNA for the CDR3: TGTGCCAGCAGTGAGCAGGGCGGTAATCAGCCCCAGCATTTT.

This chain connects TRBV29-1 to TRBJ2-5, with D hard to call. The V and J ends lost 6 bases and 1 base respectively, with 21 bases between them. Germline loops: CDR1 SQVTM, CDR2 ANQGSEA. The CDR3 totals 16 residues. CDR3 coding DNA: TGCAGCGTCGCAGGTCAGGCCAAAATCCCCCAAGAGACCCAGTACTTC. Amino acids: CSVAGQAKIPQETQYF.

The chain uses TRBV27 and TRBJ1-2; D not resolved. CDR3 length: 14 residues. CDR1 MNHEY and CDR2 SMNVEV come from the germline V gene (reference sequence). The V end lost 5 bases, the J end lost 0 bases, and 10 bases lay between the germline ends. In DNA form, the CDR3 reads TGTGCCAGCAGTATCAGGCCTCCTAACTATGGCTACACCTTC. Translated: CASSIRPPNYGYTF.

V is TRBV6-1 and J is TRBJ1-5; the match to TRBD1 covers 8 bases. The germline V gene has CDR1 MNHNS and CDR2 SASEGT. The CDR3 runs to 13 residues. The J segment lost 3 bases and the V segment lost 8 bases, leaving 3 bases of the junction unmatched. This CDR3 is CASDRGPNQPQHF. CDR3 sequence (DNA): TGTGCCAGCGACAGGGGACCCAATCAGCCCCAGCATTTT.

V is TRBV7-6 and J is TRBJ2-1; 11 bases match TRBD1. The trim removed 3 bases at V and 4 bases at J, leaving 2 bases unmatched. CDR1 is SGHVS, CDR2 FNYEAQ, per germline. The CDR3 extends over 15 amino acids. The CDR3 sequence: CASSLGQGDYNEQFF. The CDR3, as DNA: TGTGCCAGCAGCTTGGGACAGGGGGATTACAATGAGCAGTTCTTC.

The chain combines TRBV5-1 with TRBJ1-1, with 11 nucleotides matching TRBD1. Per the germline V gene, CDR1 is SGHRS and CDR2 is YFSETQ. There are 15 residues in the CDR3. The V and J ends lost 4 bases and 3 bases, in that order; junction bases with no gene match: 5. The CDR3 sequence is CASSRDRGWDTEAFF. The CDR3 nucleotides are TGCGCCAGCAGCAGGGACAGGGGGTGGGACACTGAAGCTTTCTTT. Complete variable domain (other parts from reference TRBV5-1 and TRBJ1-1): KAGVTQTPRYLIKTRGQQVTLSCSPISGHRSVSWYQQTPGQGLQFLFEYFSETQRNKGNFPGRFSGRQFSNSRSEMNVSTLELGDSALYLCASSRDRGWDTEAFFGQGTRLTVV.

The chain employs TRBV7-9 and TRBJ1-5; D is perhaps TRBD1 (6 bases). Germline CDR1 reads SEHNR; CDR2 reads FQNEAQ (reference sequence). Trimming left V 5 bases short and J 4 bases short, with 12 bases between. This CDR3 has 14 amino acids. The chain's CDR3 is CASSPGDGNQPQHF. Written as DNA, the CDR3 is TGTGCCAGCAGCCCAGGGGATGGGAATCAGCCCCAGCATTTT.

V usage is TRBV5-6 and J usage is TRBJ2-7; no clear D. Trimming removed 0 bases at V and 5 bases at J, with 6 bases between. Germline-derived CDR1 and CDR2 are SGHDT and YYEEEE. This CDR3 comprises 12 residues. The CDR3 coding sequence is TGTGCCAGCAGCTTGGTTGCGGACGAGCAGTACTTC. The encoded protein is CASSLVADEQYF.

V and J are TRBV7-2 and TRBJ1-3; TRBD1 is a possible D gene (6 bases). The germline V gene encodes CDR1 SGHTA and CDR2 FQGNSA. The ends were cut back, 5 bases at V and 3 bases at J, with 20 bases in the middle. The CDR3 spans 17 residues. Written as DNA, the CDR3 is TGTGCCAGCAGCCCCCGGGGGGGGGCTTACCTTGGAAACACCATATATTTT. Its protein is CASSPRGGAYLGNTIYF.